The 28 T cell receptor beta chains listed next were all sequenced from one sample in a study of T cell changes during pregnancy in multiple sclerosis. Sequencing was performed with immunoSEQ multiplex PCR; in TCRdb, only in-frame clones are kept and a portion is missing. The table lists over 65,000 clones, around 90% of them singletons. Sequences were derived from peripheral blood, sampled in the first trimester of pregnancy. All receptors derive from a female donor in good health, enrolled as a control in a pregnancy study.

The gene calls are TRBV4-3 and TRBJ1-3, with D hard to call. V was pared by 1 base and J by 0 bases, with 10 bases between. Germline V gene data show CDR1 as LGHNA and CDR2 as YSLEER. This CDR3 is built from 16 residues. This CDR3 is CASSQAPVNSGNTIYF. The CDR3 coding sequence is TGCGCCAGCAGCCAAGCCCCAGTCAACTCTGGAAACACCATATATTTT.

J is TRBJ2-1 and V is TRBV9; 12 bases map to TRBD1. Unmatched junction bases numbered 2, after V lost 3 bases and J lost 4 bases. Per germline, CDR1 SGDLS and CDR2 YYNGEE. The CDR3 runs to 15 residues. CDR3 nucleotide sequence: TGTGCCAGCAGCGCGGGACAGGGGGCGTACAATGAGCAGTTCTTC. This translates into CASSAGQGAYNEQFF.

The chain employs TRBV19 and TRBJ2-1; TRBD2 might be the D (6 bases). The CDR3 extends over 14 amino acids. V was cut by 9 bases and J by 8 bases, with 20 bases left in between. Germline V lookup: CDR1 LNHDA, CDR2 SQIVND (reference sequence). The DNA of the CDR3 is TGTGCCAGGATGGACCCGCGGGAACACGATGAGCAGTTCTTC. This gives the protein CARMDPREHDEQFF.

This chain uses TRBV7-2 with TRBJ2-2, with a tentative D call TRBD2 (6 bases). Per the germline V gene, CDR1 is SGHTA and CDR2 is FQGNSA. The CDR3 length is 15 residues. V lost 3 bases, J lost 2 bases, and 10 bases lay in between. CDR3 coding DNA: TGTGCCAGCAGCTTGGAGGGACCAAACACCGGGGAGCTGTTTTTT. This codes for CASSLEGPNTGELFF.

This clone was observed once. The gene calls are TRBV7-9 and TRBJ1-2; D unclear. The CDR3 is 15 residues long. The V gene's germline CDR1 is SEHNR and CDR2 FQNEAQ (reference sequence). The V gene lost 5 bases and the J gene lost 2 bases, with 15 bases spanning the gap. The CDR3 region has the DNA TGTGCCAGCAGCCTATTGGCAGGCGCCAACTATGGCTACACCTTC. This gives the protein CASSLLAGANYGYTF.

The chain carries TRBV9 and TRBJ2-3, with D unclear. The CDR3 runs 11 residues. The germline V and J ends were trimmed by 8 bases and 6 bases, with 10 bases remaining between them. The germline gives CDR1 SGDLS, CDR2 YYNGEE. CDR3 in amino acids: CASSAADTQYF. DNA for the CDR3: TGTGCCAGTTCGGCGGCGGATACGCAGTATTTT.

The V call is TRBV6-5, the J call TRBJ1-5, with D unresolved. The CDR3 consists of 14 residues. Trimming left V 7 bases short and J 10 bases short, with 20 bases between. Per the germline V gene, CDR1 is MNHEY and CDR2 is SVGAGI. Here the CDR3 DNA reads TGTGCCAGCACCTACCTATCGGGGAGTGAACCCCAGCATTTT. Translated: CASTYLSGSEPQHF.

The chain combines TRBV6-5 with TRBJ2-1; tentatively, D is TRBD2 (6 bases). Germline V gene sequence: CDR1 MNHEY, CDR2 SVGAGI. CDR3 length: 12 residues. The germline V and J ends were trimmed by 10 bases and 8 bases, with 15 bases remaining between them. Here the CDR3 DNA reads TGTGCCACGAGGGACTTCAGGGATGAGCAGTTCTTC. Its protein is CATRDFRDEQFF.

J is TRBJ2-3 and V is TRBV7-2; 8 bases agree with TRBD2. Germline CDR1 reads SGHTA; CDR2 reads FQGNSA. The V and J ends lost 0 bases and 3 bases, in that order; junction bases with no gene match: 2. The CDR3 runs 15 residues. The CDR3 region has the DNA TGTGCCAGCAGCTTAGCTTTAGCGGGAACAGATACGCAGTATTTT. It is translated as CASSLALAGTDTQYF.

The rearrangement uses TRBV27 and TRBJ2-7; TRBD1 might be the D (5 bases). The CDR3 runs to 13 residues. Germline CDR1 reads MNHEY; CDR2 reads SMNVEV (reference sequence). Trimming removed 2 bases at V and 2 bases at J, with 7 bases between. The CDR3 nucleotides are TGTGCCAGCAGTTTACGACAGACCTACGAGCAGTACTTC. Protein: CASSLRQTYEQYF.

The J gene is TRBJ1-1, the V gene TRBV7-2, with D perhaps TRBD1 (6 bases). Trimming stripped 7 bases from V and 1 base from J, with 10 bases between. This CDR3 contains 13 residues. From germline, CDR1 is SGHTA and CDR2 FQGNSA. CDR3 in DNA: TGTGCCAGCACCGGACAGACGAACACTGAAGCTTTCTTT. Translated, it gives CASTGQTNTEAFF.

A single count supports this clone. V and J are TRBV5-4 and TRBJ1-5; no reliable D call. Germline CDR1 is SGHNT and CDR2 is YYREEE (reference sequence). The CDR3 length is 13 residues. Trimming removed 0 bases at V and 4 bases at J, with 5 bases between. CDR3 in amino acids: CASSLGENQPQHF. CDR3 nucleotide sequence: TGTGCCAGCAGCTTGGGGGAGAATCAGCCCCAGCATTTT.

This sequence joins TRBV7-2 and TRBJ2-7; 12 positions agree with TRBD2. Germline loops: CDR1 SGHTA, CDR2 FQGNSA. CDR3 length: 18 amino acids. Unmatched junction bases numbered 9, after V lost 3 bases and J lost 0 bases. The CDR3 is CASSFGGLAGPSSYEQYF. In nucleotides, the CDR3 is TGTGCCAGCAGCTTCGGTGGACTAGCGGGGCCTAGCTCCTACGAGCAGTACTTC.

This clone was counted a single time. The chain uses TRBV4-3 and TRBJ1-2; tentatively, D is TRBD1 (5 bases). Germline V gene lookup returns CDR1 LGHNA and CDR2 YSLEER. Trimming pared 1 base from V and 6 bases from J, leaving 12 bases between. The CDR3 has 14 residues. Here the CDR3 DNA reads TGCGCCAGCAGCCAAGGGGGTGGGGCCCATGGCTACACCTTC. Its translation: CASSQGGGAHGYTF.

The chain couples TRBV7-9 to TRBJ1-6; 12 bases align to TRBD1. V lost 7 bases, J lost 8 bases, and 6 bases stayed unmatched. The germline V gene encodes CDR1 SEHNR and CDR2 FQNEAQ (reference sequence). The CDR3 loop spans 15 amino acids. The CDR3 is CASNKGTGGHSPLHF. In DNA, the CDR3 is TGTGCCAGCAATAAAGGGACAGGGGGCCATTCACCCCTCCACTTT.

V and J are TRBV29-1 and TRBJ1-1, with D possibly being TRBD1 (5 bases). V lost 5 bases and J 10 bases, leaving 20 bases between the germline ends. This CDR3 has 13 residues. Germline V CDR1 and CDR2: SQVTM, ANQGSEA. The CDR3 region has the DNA TGCAGCGTTTACCTAGGGGCTGGAGGGAGAGCTTTCTTT. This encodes CSVYLGAGGRAFF.

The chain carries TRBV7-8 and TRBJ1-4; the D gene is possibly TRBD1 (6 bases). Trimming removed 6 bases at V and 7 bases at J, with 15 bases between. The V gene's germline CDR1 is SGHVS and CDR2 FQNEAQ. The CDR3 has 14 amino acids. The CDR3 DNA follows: TGTGCCAGCAGTAAAGGGGGTTTGGGTGAAAAACTGTTTTTT. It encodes CASSKGGLGEKLFF.

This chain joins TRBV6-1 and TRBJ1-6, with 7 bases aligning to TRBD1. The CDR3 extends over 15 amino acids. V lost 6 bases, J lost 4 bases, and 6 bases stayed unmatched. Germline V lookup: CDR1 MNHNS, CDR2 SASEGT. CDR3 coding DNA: TGTGCCAGCAGGACAGGGAGTTCGTATAATTCACCCCTCCACTTT. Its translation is CASRTGSSYNSPLHF.

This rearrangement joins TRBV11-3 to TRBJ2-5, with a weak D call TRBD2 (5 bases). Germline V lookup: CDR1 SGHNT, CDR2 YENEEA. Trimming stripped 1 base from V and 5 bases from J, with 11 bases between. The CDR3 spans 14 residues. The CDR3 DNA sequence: TGTGCCAGCAGCTTAGCCTCTGGCGGGGAGACCCAGTACTTC. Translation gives CASSLASGGETQYF.

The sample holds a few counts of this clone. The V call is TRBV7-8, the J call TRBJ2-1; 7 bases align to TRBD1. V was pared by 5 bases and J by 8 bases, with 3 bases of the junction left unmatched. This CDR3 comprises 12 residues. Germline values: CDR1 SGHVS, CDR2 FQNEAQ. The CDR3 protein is CASSPQGHEQFF. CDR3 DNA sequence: TGTGCCAGCAGCCCACAGGGGCATGAGCAGTTCTTC.

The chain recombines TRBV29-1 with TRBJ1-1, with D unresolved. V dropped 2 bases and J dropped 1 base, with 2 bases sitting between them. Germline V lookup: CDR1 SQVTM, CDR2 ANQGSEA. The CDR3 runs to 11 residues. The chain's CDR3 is CSVERNTEAFF. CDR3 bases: TGCAGCGTTGAACGGAACACTGAAGCTTTCTTT.

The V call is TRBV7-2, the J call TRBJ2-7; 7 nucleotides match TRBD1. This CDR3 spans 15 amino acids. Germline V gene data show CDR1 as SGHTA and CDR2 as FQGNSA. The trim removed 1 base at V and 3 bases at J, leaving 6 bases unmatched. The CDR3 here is CASSLGQGKSYEQYF. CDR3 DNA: TGTGCCAGCAGCTTAGGACAGGGAAAAAGCTACGAGCAGTACTTC.

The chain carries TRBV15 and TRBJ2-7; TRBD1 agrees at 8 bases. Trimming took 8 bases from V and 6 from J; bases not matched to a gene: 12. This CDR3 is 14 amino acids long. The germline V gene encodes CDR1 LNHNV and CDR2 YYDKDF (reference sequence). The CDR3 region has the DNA TGTGCCACCGCCCGGACAGGGAGGTTCTCCGAGCAGTACTTC. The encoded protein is CATARTGRFSEQYF.

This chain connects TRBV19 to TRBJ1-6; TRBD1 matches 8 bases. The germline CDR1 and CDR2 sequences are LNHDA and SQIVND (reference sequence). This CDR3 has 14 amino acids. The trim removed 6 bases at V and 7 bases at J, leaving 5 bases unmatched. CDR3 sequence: CASSLGTGNSPLHF. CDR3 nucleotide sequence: TGTGCCAGTAGCCTTGGGACAGGAAATTCACCCCTCCACTTT.

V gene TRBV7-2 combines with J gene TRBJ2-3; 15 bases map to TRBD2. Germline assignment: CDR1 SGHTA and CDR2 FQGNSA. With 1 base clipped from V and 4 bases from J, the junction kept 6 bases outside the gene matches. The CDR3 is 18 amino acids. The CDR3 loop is CASSLGTSGGAEADTQYF. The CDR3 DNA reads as TGTGCCAGCAGCTTAGGGACTAGCGGGGGGGCCGAGGCAGATACGCAGTATTTT.

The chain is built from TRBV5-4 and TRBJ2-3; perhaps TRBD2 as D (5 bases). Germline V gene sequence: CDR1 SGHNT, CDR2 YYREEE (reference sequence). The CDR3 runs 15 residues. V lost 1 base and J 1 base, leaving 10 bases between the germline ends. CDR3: CASSLRARGTDTQYF. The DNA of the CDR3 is TGTGCCAGCAGCTTGCGGGCGCGGGGCACAGATACGCAGTATTTT.

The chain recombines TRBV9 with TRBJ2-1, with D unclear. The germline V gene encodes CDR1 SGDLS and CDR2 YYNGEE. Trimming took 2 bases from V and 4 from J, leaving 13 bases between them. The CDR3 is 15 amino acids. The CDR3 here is CASSVSGDSYNEQFF. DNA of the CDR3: TGTGCCAGCAGCGTCTCGGGTGACTCTTACAATGAGCAGTTCTTC.

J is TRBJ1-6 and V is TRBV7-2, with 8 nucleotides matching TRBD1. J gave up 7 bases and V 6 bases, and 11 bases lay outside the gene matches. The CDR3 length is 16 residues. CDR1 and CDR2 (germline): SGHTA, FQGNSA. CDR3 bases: TGTGCCAGCAGTTCATTCGACAGGGGTGGGAATTCACCCCTCCACTTT. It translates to CASSSFDRGGNSPLHF.